The present T cell receptor (beta chain) was sequenced within a study of T cell clones after liver transplantation. Some clones are missing from TCRdb's copy, which holds only in-frame ones; the method was immunoSEQ multiplex PCR. The sample has tens of thousands of clones; around three quarters are singletons. This clone was observed at least ten times. In germline, CDR1 is SGHKS, CDR2 YYEKEE (reference sequence). This CDR3 is built from 13 residues. Germline trimming cut 3 bases from V and 6 bases from J; bases unmatched to any gene: 5. Sequenced here: CD4+ T cells from blood, sampled at the approximately 16-month timepoint. The clonotype was recovered from a human patient who received a liver transplant. The T cells may come from the graft donor. The gene calls are TRBV5-5 and TRBJ2-7, with TRBD1 matching 8 bases. The CDR3 here is CASSSGTGSEQYV. In DNA, the CDR3 is TGTGCCAGCAGCTCCGGGACAGGAAGCGAGCAGTACGTC.